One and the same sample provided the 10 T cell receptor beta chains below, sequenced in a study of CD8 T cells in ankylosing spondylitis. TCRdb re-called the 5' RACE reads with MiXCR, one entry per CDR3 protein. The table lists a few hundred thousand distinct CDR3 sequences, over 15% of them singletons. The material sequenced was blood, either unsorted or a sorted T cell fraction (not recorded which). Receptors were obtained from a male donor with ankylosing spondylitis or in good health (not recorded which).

CDR3 region: CASSIDPTSGTEAFF. The CDR3 DNA reads TGTGCCAGTAGTATAGACCCGACGTCGGGGACTGAAGCTTTCTTT. The chain is built from TRBV19 and TRBJ1-1; D is ambiguous. The germline V gene encodes CDR1 LNHDA and CDR2 SQIVND (reference sequence). The CDR3 loop spans 15 amino acids. V was shortened by 0 bases and J by 5 bases, with 13 bases between the two germline ends.

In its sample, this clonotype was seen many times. CDR3 nucleotides: TGTGCCAGCAGCCAAGGACCTTTCTATGGCTACACCTTC. It encodes CASSQGPFYGYTF. This chain links TRBV3-1 with TRBJ1-2; D not certain. V lost 1 base to trimming and J lost 4 bases, with 7 bases between them. The CDR3 is made up of 13 amino acids. The V gene's germline CDR1 is LGHDT and CDR2 YNNKEL (reference sequence). Full variable domain (rest looked up from reference TRBV3-1 and TRBJ1-2): DTAVSQTPKYLVTQMGNDKSIKCEQNLGHDTMYWYKQDSKKFLKIMFSYNNKELIINETVPNRFSPKSPDKAHLNLHINSLELGDSAVYFCASSQGPFYGYTFGSGTRLTVV.

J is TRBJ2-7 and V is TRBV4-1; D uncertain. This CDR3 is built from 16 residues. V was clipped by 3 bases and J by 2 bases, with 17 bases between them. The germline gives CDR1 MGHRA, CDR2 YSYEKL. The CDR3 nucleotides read TGCGCCAGCAGCCAGTTGGTCGGATACTCTACCTACGAGCAGTACTTC. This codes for CASSQLVGYSTYEQYF.

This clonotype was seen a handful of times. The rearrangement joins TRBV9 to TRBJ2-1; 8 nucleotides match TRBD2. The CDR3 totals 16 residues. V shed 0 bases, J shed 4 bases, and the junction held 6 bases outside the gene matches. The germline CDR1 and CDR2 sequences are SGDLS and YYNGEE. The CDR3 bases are TGTGCCAGCAGCGTAGTTAGCGGGACTCAGTACAATGAGCAGTTCTTC. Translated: CASSVVSGTQYNEQFF.

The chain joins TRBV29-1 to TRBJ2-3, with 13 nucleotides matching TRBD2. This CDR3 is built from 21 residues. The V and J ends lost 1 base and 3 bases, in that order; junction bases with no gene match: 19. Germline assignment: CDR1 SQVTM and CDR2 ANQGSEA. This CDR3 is CSVEVLTGTSGIGVRTDTQYF. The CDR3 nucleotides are TGCAGCGTTGAAGTCTTAACCGGGACTAGCGGGATTGGGGTGAGGACAGATACGCAGTATTTT.

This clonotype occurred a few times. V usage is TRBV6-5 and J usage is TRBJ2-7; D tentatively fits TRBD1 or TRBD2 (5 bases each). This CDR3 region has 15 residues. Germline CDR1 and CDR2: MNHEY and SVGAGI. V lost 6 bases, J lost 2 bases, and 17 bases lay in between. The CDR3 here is CASSLGTQTPYEQYF. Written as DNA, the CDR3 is TGTGCCAGCAGCTTAGGGACCCAGACCCCCTACGAGCAGTACTTC.

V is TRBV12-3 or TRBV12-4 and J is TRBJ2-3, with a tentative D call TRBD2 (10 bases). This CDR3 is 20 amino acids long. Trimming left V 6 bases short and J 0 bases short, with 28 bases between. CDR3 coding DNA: TGTGCCAGCAGAAAAACAGGGGGCGCAGGACTAGCGGTGAGCACAGATACGCAGTATTTT. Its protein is CASRKTGGAGLAVSTDTQYF.

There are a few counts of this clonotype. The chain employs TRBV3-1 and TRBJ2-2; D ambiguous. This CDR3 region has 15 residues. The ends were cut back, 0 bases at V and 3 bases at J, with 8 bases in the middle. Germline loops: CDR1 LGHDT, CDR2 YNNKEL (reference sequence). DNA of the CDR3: TGTGCCAGCAGCCAAGATCTGTCGTACACCGGGGAGCTGTTTTTT. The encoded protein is CASSQDLSYTGELFF.

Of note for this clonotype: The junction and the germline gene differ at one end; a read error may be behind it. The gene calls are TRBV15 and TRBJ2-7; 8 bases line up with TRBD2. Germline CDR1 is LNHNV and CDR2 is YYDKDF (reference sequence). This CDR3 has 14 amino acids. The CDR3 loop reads CATSSTREAYEQHF. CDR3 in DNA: TGTGCCACCAGCAGCACGCGGGAGGCCTACGAGCAGCACTTC.

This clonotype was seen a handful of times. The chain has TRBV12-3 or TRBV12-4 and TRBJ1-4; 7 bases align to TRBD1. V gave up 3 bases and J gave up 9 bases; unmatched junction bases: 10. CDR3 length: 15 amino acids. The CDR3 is CASSFVAGQSQKLFF. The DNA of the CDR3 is TGTGCCAGCAGTTTCGTCGCGGGACAGAGTCAAAAACTGTTTTTT.